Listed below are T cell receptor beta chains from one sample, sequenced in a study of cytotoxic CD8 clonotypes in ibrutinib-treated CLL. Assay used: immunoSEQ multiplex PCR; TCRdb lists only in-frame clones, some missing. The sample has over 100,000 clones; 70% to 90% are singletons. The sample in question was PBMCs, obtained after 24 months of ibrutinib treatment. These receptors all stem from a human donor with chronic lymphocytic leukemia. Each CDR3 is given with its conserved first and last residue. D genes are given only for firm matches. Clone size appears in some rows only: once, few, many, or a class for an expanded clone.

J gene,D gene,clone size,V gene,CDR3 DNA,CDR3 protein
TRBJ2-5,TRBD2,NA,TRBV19,TGTGCCAGTAGTATTGGCCGAGCGGGGGGTTTAGAGACCCAGTACTTC,CASSIGRAGGLETQYF
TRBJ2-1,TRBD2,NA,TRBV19,TGTGCCAGTAGCCGGGACCTAAAGCGGGGGGTATACAATGAGCAGTTCTTC,CASSRDLKRGVYNEQFF
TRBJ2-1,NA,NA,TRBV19,TGTGCCAGTAGTATTGTGAGAGACTCCTACAATGAGCAGTTCTTC,CASSIVRDSYNEQFF
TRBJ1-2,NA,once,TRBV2,TGTGCCAGCACTTTCCAGGGGTTGGGTGGCTACACCTTC,CASTFQGLGGYTF
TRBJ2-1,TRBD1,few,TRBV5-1,TGCGCCAGCAGCCGGACAGGGGACAATGAGCAGTTCTTC,CASSRTGDNEQFF
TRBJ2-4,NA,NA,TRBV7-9,TGTGCCAGCAGCGCTATCGTTAACACCAAAAACATTCAGTACTTC,CASSAIVNTKNIQYF
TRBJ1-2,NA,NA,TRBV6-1,TGTGCCAGCAGGGGGACGGAGATAGCTAACTATGGCTACACCTTC,CASRGTEIANYGYTF
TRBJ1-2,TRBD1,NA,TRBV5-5,TGTGCCAGCAGCTTGGGGTGGACAGGGGGCAGCTATGGCTACACCTTC,CASSLGWTGGSYGYTF
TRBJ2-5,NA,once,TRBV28,TGTGCCAGCAGTTCGATACGGGACATACAAGAGACCCAGTACTTC,CASSSIRDIQETQYF
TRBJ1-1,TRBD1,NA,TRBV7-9,TGTGCCAGCAGCTTTACCGGGACAGGGGTCTCTGAAGCTTTCTTT,CASSFTGTGVSEAFF
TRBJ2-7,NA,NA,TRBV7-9,TGTGCCAGCAGCTTAGCGGGGGTTAAGGACGAGCAGTACTTC,CASSLAGVKDEQYF
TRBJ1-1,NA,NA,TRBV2,TGTGCCAGCAGTGCCGGATATAACACTGAAGCTTTCTTT,CASSAGYNTEAFF
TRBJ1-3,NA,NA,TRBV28,TGTGCCAGCAGTTTCCCCAGATCCCTGACTGGAAACACCATATATTTT,CASSFPRSLTGNTIYF
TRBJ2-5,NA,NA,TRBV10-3,TGTGCCATCAGTGAGGGAGGCCAAGAGACCCAGTACTTC,CAISEGGQETQYF
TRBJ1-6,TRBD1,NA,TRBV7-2,TGTGCCAGCAGCCCCACAGGGGAGTATTCACCCCTCCACTTT,CASSPTGEYSPLHF
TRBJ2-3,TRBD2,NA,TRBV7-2,TGTGCCAGCAGCTCCTCGGGACTAGCGGGAGGAACCAGGACAGATACGCAGTATTTT,CASSSSGLAGGTRTDTQYF
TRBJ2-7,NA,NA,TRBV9,TGTGCCAGCAGCGTAGGAGGCAGAACTTCTGAGCAGTACTTC,CASSVGGRTSEQYF
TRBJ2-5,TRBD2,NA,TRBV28,TGTGCCAGCAGTTTTGTCGGGAGGGGAGTAGCGGGAGAAGAGACCCAGTACTTC,CASSFVGRGVAGEETQYF
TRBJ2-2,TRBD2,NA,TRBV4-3,TGCGCCAGCAGCCGATCCGGGACTAGCAACACCGGGGAGCTGTTTTTT,CASSRSGTSNTGELFF
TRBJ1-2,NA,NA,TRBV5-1,TGCGCCAGCAGCTTGGGCCCAGAGTGGGGGCAGTACTATGGCTACACCTTC,CASSLGPEWGQYYGYTF
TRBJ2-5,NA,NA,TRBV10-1,TGCGCCGAGAGTGAGACCCAGTACTTC,CAESETQYF
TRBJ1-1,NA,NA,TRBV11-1,TGTGCCAGCAGAGAGGGTCGTAGCAATATTATGAACACTGAAGCTTTCTTT,CASREGRSNIMNTEAFF
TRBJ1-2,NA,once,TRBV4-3,TGCGCCAGCAGTCCCAGGGACGGCCGGGGAGGCTACACCTTC,CASSPRDGRGGYTF
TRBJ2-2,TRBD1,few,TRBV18,TGTGCCAGCTCACCATTCGGGACAGGGTTCGTCGGGGAGCTGTTTTTT,CASSPFGTGFVGELFF
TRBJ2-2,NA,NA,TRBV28,TGTGCCAGCTTAACCGGGACCAGGGATGGCGGGGAGCTGTTTTTT,CASLTGTRDGGELFF
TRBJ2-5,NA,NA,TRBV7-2,TGTGCCAGCAGTTCAGGAGCCGGGCTTTTGGGGGAGACCCAGTACTTC,CASSSGAGLLGETQYF
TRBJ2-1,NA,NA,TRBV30,TGTGCCTGGAGTGTAGGACAGACAAACAATGAGCAGTTCTTC,CAWSVGQTNNEQFF
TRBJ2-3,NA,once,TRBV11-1,TGTGCCAGCAGCTTAGTCGGGCAGGTGAGCACAGATACGCAGTATTTT,CASSLVGQVSTDTQYF
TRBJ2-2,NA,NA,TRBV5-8,TGTGCCAGTGATGGACAGTACACCGGGGAGCTGTTTTTT,CASDGQYTGELFF
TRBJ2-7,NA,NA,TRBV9,TGTGCCAGCAGCGCCGGGCCAAGCGGCGAGCAGTACTTC,CASSAGPSGEQYF
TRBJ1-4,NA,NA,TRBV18,TGTGCCAGCTCACCACAGGGGGAACGGGAAAAACTGTTTTTT,CASSPQGEREKLFF
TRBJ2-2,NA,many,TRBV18,TGTGCCAGCTCGCGGGACAGCACCGGGGAGCTGTTTTTT,CASSRDSTGELFF
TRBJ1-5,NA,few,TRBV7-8,TGTGCCAGCAGCTTACTCCGGACAGCAAGGGAAGAGCCCCAGCATTTT,CASSLLRTAREEPQHF
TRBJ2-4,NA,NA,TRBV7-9,TGTGCCAGCAGCTTAGGGACCCCGCGGGACATTCAGTACTTC,CASSLGTPRDIQYF
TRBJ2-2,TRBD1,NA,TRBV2,TGTGCCTCCAGGGGCTTCAGGGGGTCGTACACCGGGGAGCTGTTTTTT,CASRGFRGSYTGELFF
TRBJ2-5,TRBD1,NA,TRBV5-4,TGTGCCAGCAACATACAGGGGTTGGAGACCCAGTACTTC,CASNIQGLETQYF